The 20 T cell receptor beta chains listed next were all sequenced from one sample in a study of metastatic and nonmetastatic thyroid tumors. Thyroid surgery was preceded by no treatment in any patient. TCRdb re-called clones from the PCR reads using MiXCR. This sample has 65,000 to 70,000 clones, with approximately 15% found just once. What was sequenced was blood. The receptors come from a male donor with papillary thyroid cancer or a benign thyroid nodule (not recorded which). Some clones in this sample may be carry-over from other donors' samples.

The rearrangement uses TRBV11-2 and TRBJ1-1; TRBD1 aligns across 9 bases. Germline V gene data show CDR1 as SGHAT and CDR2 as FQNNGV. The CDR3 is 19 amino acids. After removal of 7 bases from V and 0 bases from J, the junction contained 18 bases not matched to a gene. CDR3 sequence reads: CASIRAYHRGLWLNTEAFF. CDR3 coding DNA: TGTGCCAGCATCCGCGCTTACCACAGGGGGCTCTGGCTGAACACTGAAGCTTTCTTT. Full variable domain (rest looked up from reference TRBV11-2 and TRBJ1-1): EAGVAQSPRYKIIEKRQSVAFWCNPISGHATLYWYQQILGQGPKLLIQFQNNGVVDDSQLPKDRFSAERLKGVDSTLKIQPAKLEDSAVYLCASIRAYHRGLWLNTEAFFGQGTRLTVV.

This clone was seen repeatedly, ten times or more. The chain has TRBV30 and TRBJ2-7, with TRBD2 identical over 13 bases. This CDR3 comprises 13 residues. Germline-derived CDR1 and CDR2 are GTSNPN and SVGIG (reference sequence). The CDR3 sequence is CALTSGRSNEQYF. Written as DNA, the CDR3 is TGTGCTTTGACTAGCGGGAGGAGTAACGAGCAGTACTTC.

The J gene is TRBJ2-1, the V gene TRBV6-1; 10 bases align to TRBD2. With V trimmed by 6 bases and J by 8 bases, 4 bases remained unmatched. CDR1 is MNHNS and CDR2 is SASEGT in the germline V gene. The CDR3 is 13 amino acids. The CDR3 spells CASRLAGGDEQFF. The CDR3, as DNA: TGTGCCAGCAGATTAGCGGGAGGAGATGAGCAGTTCTTC.

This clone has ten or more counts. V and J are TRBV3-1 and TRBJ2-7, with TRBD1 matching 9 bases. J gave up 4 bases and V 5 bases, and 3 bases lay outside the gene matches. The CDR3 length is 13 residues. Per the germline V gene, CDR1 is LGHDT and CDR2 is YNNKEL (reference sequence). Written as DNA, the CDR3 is TGTGCCAGCAGCATACAGGGGGCGTACGAGCAGTACTTC. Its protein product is CASSIQGAYEQYF.

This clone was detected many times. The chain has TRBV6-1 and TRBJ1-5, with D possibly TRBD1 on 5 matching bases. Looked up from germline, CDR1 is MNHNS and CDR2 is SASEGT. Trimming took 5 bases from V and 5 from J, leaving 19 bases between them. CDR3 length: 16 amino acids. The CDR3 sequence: CASSRSMGGSDQPQHF. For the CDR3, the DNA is TGTGCCAGCAGTAGGAGTATGGGGGGTTCGGATCAGCCCCAGCATTTT.

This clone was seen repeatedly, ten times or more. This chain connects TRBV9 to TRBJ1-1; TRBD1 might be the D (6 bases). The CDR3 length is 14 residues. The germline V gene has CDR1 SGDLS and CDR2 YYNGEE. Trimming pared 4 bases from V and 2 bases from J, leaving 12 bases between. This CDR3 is CASSPRTDNTEAFF. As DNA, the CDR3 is TGTGCCAGCAGCCCCCGGACAGATAACACTGAAGCTTTCTTT.

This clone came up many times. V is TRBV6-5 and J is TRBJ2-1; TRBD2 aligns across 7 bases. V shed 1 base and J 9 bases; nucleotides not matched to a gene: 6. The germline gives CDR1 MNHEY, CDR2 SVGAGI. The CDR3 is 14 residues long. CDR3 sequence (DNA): TGTGCCAGCAGTTACTTACTAGCGACGGGTGAGCAGTTCTTC. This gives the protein CASSYLLATGEQFF.

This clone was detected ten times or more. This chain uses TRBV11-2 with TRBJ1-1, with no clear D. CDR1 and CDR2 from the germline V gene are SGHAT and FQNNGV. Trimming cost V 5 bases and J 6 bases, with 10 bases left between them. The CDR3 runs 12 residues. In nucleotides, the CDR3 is TGTGCCAGCAGCAAGGGAGGTGCTGAAGCTTTCTTT. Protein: CASSKGGAEAFF.

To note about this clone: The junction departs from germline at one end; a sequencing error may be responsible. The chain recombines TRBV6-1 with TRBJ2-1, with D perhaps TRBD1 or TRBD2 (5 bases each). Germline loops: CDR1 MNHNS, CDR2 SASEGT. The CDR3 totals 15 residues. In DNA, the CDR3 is TGTGCCAGCGGATCTCGGGGCCTTAAGAATGATGATCAGTTCTTC. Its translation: CASGSRGLKNDDQFF.

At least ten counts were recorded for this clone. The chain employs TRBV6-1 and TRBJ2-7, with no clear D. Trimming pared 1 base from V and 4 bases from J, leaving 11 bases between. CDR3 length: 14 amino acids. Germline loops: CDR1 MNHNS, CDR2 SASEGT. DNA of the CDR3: TGTGCCAGCAGTGAAGTTAACGGGCCATACGAGCAGTACGTC. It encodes CASSEVNGPYEQYV.

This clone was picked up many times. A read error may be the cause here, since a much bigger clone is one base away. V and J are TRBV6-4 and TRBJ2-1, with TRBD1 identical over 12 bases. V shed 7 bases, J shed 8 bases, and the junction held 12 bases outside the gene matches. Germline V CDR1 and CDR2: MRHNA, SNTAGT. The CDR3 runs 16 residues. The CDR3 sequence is CASINDGGQGADEQFF. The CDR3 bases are TGTGCCAGCATAAACGACGGGGGACAGGGGGCCGATGAGCAGTTCTTC.

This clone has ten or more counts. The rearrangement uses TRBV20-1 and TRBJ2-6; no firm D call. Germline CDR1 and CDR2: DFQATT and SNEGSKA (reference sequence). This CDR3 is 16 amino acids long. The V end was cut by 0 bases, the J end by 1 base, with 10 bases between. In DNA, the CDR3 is TGCAGTGCTAGAGATCATTACCGGTCTGGGGCCAACGTCCTGACTTTC. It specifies CSARDHYRSGANVLTF.

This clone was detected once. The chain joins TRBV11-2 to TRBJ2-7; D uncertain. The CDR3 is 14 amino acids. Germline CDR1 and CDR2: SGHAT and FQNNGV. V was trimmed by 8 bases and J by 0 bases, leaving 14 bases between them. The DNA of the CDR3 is TGTGCCAGCGGGCTGAGCGTAAGCTCCTACGAGCAGTACTTC. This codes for CASGLSVSSYEQYF.

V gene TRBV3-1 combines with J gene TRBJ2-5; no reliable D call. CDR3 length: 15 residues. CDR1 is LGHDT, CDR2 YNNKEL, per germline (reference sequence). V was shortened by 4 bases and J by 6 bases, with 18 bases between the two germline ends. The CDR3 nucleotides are TGTGCCAGCAGCCCAGGTATCGGTAGTATGAAGACCCAGTACTTC. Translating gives CASSPGIGSMKTQYF.

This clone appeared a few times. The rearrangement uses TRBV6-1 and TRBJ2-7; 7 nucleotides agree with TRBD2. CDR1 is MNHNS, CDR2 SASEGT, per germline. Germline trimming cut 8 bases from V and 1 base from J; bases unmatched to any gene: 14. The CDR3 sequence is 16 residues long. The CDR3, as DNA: TGTGCCAGCCATCCAACCCCGGTCGGGGGGTCCTACGAGCAGTACTTC. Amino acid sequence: CASHPTPVGGSYEQYF.

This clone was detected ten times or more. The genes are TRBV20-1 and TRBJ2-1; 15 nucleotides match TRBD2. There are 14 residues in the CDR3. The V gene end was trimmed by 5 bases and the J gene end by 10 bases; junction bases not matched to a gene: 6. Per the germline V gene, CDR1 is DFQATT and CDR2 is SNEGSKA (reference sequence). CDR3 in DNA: TGCAGTGCTTGGACTAGCGGGAGGGGTCGGGAGCAGTTCTTC. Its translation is CSAWTSGRGREQFF.

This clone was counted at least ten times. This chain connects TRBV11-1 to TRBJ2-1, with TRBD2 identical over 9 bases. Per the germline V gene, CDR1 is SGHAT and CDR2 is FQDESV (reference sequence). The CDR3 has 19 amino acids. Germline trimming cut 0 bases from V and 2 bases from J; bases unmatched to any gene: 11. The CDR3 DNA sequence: TGTGCCAGCAGCTTAGCACGGGGCGGGAGGGCCGTCCCCTACAATGAGCAGTTCTTC. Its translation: CASSLARGGRAVPYNEQFF.

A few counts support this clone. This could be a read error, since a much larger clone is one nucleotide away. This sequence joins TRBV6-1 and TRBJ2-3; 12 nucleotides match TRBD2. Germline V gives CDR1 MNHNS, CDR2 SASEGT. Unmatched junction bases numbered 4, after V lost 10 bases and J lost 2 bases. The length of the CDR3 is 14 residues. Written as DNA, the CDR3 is TGTGCCACAGGACTAGCGGGGTCCACAGATACGCAGTATTTT. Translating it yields CATGLAGSTDTQYF.

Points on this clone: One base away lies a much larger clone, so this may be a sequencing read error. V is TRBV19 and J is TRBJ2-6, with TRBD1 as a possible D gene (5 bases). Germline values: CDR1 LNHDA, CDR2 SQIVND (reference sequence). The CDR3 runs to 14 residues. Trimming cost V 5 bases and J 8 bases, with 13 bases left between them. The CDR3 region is CASSAGYGSNVLTF. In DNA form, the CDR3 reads TGTGCCAGTAGTGCAGGGTACGGGTCCAACGTCCTGACTTTC.

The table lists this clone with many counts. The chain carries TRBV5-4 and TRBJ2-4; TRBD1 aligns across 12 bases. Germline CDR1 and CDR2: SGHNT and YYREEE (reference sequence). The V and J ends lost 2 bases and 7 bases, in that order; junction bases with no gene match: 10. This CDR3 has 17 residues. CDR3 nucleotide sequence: TGTGCCAGCAGCTTACCCCGGGACAGGGGGCTAGGGAACATTCAGTACTTC. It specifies CASSLPRDRGLGNIQYF.